The entry below gives a single T cell receptor beta chain sequence along with its context. These data are taken from a study of blood T cell repertoires in COVID-19. Original methodology: The authors estimated nucleated cell counts from reference gene primer amplification. Libraries were prepared by immunoSEQ multiplex PCR; TCRdb keeps only in-frame clonotypes and omits some of them. V and J calls and clone size are given by that table; D and trimming were obtained from the DNA. The sample holds 25,000 to 30,000 clones, 85% to 90% seen once. V gave up 1 base and J gave up 9 bases; unmatched junction bases: 4. The CDR3 has 14 amino acids. The germline gives CDR1 SEHNR, CDR2 FQNEAQ (reference sequence).

The chain recombines TRBV7-9 with TRBJ2-1; 9 bases fit TRBD2. The sequencing sample was made of peripheral blood. This sequence originates from a human donor in a cohort sampled during active COVID-19. The CDR3 DNA reads TGTGCCAGCAGCTTAGTGGCGGGGGGGCTTGAGCAGTTCTTC. This sequence encodes CASSLVAGGLEQFF.